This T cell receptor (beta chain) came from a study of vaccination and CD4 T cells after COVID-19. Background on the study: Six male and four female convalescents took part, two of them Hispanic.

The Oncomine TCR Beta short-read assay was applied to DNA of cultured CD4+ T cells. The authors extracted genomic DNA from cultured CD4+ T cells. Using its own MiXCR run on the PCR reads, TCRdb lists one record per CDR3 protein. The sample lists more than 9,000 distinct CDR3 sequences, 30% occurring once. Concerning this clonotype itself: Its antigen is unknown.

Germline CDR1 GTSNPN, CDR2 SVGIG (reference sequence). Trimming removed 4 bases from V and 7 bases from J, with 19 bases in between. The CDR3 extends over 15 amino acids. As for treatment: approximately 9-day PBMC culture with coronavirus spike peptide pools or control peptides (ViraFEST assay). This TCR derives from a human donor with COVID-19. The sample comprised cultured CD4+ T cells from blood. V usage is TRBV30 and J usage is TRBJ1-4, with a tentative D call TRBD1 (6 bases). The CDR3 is CAWTSRDISFEKLFF. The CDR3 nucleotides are TGTGCCTGGACTTCCCGGGACATATCTTTTGAAAAACTGTTTTTT.